This T cell receptor beta chain was retrieved from a study of blood T cell repertoires in COVID-19. There are 16 residues in the CDR3. Trimming cost V 1 base and J 0 bases, with 10 bases left between them. Per germline, CDR1 SGHDN and CDR2 FVKESK. Generated by immunoSEQ multiplex PCR, the TCRdb table keeps only in-frame clones and is missing some. This table has around 140,000 clones, 80% to 90% appearing once. The receptor was isolated from a man between 60 and 75 years old with active or convalescent COVID-19. Sequencing input: peripheral blood. This chain connects TRBV14 to TRBJ2-4, with D possibly being TRBD1 (5 bases). CDR3: CASSQGQGLAKNIQYF. The CDR3 DNA reads as TGTGCCAGCAGCCAAGGTCAGGGATTAGCCAAAAACATTCAGTACTTC. Together with reference TRBV14 and TRBJ2-4, the CDR3 gives the full variable domain: EAGVTQFPSHSVIEKGQTVTLRCDPISGHDNLYWYRRVMGKEIKFLLHFVKESKQDESGMPNNRFLAERTGGTYSTLKVQPAELEDSGVYFCASSQGQGLAKNIQYFGAGTRLSVL.